This passage covers 8 T cell receptor beta chains from one sample sequenced in a study of circulating and synovial CD4+ cells in juvenile arthritis. Here immunoSEQ multiplex PCR was the method, and the copy in TCRdb shows in-frame clones only, minus some. The sample yields around 32,000 clones, around 95% seen once. Sequences were obtained from CD4+ T cells from blood. The receptors shown here come from a human donor with juvenile idiopathic arthritis.

In nucleotides, the CDR3 is TGTGCCAGCAGCTCCCCCCGGACTAGCGGGACAAGTCCCTACGAGCAGTACTTC. It is translated as CASSSPRTSGTSPYEQYF. The gene calls are TRBV13 and TRBJ2-7; 12 nucleotides line up with TRBD2. This CDR3 is built from 18 residues. V shed 4 bases and J 2 bases; nucleotides not matched to a gene: 12. Germline CDR1 reads PRHDT; CDR2 reads FYEKMQ (reference sequence).

CDR3 residues: CASSQPRGGGYNEQFF. CDR3 bases: TGCGCCAGCAGTCAACCCAGAGGGGGCGGCTACAATGAGCAGTTCTTC. The chain is built from TRBV23-1 and TRBJ2-1; TRBD1 matches at 7 bases. TRBV23-1 is filed as an ORF, its function uncertain. There are 16 residues in the CDR3. Unmatched junction bases numbered 7, after V lost 2 bases and J lost 3 bases.

J is TRBJ2-7 and V is TRBV5-5; 7 bases fit TRBD2. V lost 0 bases, J lost 0 bases, and 0 bases stayed unmatched. Germline V gene sequence: CDR1 SGHKS, CDR2 YYEKEE (reference sequence). The CDR3 runs 14 residues. The CDR3 loop reads CASSLGTSSYEQYF. For the CDR3, the DNA is TGTGCCAGCAGCTTGGGGACTAGCTCCTACGAGCAGTACTTC.

The chain links TRBV11-3 to TRBJ2-3; no reliable D call. The germline V and J ends were trimmed by 0 bases and 4 bases, with 5 bases remaining between them. The CDR3 loop spans 13 amino acids. Germline V gene data show CDR1 as SGHNT and CDR2 as YENEEA. CDR3 sequence (DNA): TGTGCCAGCAGCTTAGATCGGGCAGATACGCAGTATTTT. Protein: CASSLDRADTQYF.

CDR3 nucleotide sequence: TGTGCCAGCAGTTTCCGTCCTGATAGGGACAGCTACGAGCAGTACTTC. It yields the protein CASSFRPDRDSYEQYF. The chain couples TRBV28 to TRBJ2-7, with 7 bases fitting TRBD1. The CDR3 totals 16 residues. V lost 3 bases, J lost 3 bases, and 11 bases stayed unmatched. Germline CDR1 MDHEN, CDR2 SYDVKM.

The V call is TRBV29-1, the J call TRBJ2-2; D gene unclear. The CDR3 sequence is 13 residues long. CDR1 is SQVTM and CDR2 is ANQGSEA in the germline V gene. Trimming took 4 bases from V and 3 from J, leaving 9 bases between them. This CDR3 reads CSVARPYTGELFF. CDR3 nucleotide sequence: TGCAGCGTTGCGAGGCCATACACCGGGGAGCTGTTTTTT.

V usage is TRBV14 and J usage is TRBJ2-7, with TRBD1 matching over 9 bases. The V gene end was trimmed by 8 bases and the J gene end by 2 bases; junction bases not matched to a gene: 4. The germline V gene has CDR1 SGHDN and CDR2 FVKESK. This CDR3 spans 13 amino acids. CDR3 coding DNA: TGTGCCAGCTTTTACAGGGGGCCCTACGAGCAGTACTTC. It translates to CASFYRGPYEQYF. The full variable domain, with the rest looked up from reference TRBV14 and TRBJ2-7, is EAGVTQFPSHSVIEKGQTVTLRCDPISGHDNLYWYRRVMGKEIKFLLHFVKESKQDESGMPNNRFLAERTGGTYSTLKVQPAELEDSGVYFCASFYRGPYEQYFGPGTRLTVT.

The chain has TRBV7-2 and TRBJ2-2; a possible D gene is TRBD1 (6 bases). The CDR3 sequence is 14 residues long. CDR1 is SGHTA, CDR2 FQGNSA, per germline. V dropped 3 bases and J dropped 5 bases, with 10 bases sitting between them. CDR3 amino acids: CASSLGHITGELFF. The CDR3 nucleotides are TGTGCCAGCAGCTTGGGACACATTACCGGGGAGCTGTTTTTT.